Reported below is one TCR beta chain. The sample originates from a study of cytomegalovirus exposure and HLA in healthy donors. Researchers ran the PCR with 60 Vbeta and 13 Jbeta primers. Profiling relied on immunoSEQ multiplex PCR, and the TCRdb table lists in-frame clones only, not all of them. Counted here are roughly 120,000 clones, less than 85% occurring once; the ten biggest clones make up around 2.1%. Deletions cut 1 base from V and 5 bases from J, with 10 bases between. The CDR3 contains 15 residues. The germline gives CDR1 SGHRS, CDR2 YFSETQ. This TCR came from a woman aged 40-49 years in good health and CMV-seropositive. Material: PBMCs. The chain joins TRBV5-1 to TRBJ1-6, with D perhaps TRBD1 (6 bases). CDR3 in amino acids: CASSLSGHNNSPLHF. CDR3 DNA: TGCGCCAGCAGCTTGTCGGGACACAATAATTCACCCCTCCACTTT.